These T cell receptor beta chains were read from a single sample in a study of cytomegalovirus exposure and HLA in healthy donors. Data came from immunoSEQ multiplex PCR; TCRdb stores just in-frame clones and leaves some out. The sample lists about 190,000 clones, roughly 76% occurring once. The sample consisted of PBMCs. These receptors were taken from a man aged 35 to 55 in good health and CMV-seropositive. Each CDR3 is given with its conserved first and last residue. The order of the fields is CDR3 protein, CDR3 DNA, D gene, J gene, V gene, clone size. The D gene is left open where the match is weak. The size field is filled for only some rows; it gives once, few, many or a size class.

CASSPPGQGGTEAFF TGTGCCAGCTCACCACCTGGTCAGGGGGGCACTGAAGCTTTCTTT TRBD1 TRBJ1-1 TRBV18 NA
CASSLDHRDRTKETQYF TGTGCCAGCAGCTTAGACCACCGGGACAGGACTAAAGAGACCCAGTACTTC TRBD1 TRBJ2-5 TRBV7-6 NA
CASSQEDRGHEQYF TGCGCCAGCAGCCAAGAGGACAGGGGCCACGAGCAGTACTTC TRBD1 TRBJ2-7 TRBV5-1 NA
CASSWGQAGHEQYF TGTGCCAGCAGCTGGGGACAGGCCGGCCACGAGCAGTACTTC TRBD1 TRBJ2-7 TRBV5-4 NA
CASSQPPGQGRFF TGTGCCAGCAGCCAGCCTCCGGGACAGGGACGGTTCTTC TRBD1 TRBJ2-1 TRBV6-1 NA
CASSQGQNQPQHF TGTGCCAGCAGCCAGGGGCAAAATCAGCCCCAGCATTTT NA TRBJ1-5 TRBV14 NA
CASSLRGRPYNEQFF TGTGCCAGCAGCTTGCGAGGGAGGCCCTACAATGAGCAGTTCTTC NA TRBJ2-1 TRBV5-6 NA
CASSLAGVGNEQFF TGTGCCAGCAGCTTGGCGGGGGTGGGCAATGAGCAGTTCTTC TRBD2 TRBJ2-1 TRBV7-3 NA
CASRGYETINTGELFF TGCGCCAGCAGGGGGTATGAGACTATTAACACCGGGGAGCTGTTTTTT NA TRBJ2-2 TRBV5-1 NA
CASSQAGGSYEQYF TGCGCCAGCAGCCAAGCGGGGGGCTCCTACGAGCAGTACTTC TRBD2 TRBJ2-7 TRBV4-3 once
CAWGGAFF TGTGCCTGGGGAGGGGCTTTCTTT NA TRBJ1-1 TRBV30 few
CASSDSVRLAGGSLYNEQFF TGTGCCAGCAGTGACTCGGTGAGACTAGCGGGGGGGTCCCTCTACAATGAGCAGTTCTTC TRBD2 TRBJ2-1 TRBV6-4 NA